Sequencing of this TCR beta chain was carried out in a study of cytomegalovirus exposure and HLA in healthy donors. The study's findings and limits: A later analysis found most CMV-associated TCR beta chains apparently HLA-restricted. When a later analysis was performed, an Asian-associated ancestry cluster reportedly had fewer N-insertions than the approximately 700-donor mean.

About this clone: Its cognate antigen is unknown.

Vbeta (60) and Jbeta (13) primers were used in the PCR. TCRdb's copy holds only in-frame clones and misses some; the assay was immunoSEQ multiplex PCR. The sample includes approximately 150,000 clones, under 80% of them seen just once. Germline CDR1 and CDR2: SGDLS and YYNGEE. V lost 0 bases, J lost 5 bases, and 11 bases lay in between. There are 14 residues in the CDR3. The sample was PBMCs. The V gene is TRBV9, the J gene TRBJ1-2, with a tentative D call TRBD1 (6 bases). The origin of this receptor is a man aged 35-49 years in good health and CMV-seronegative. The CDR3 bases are TGTGCCAGCAGCGTAGAGGCCAGGGGTTATGGCTACACCTTC. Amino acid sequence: CASSVEARGYGYTF. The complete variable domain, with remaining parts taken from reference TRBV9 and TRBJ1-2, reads DSGVTQTPKHLITATGQRVTLRCSPRSGDLSVYWYQQSLDQGLQFLIQYYNGEERAKGNILERFSAQQFPDLHSELNLSSLELGDSALYFCASSVEARGYGYTFGSGTRLTVV.